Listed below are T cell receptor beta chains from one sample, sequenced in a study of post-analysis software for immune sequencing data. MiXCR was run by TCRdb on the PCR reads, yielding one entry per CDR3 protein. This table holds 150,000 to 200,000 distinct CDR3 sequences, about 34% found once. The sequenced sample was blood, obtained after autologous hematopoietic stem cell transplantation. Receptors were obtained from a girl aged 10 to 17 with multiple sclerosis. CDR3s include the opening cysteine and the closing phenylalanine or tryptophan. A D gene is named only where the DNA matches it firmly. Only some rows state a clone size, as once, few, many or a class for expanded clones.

TGTGCCAGCAGCAAGGTCGCGGACAATGAGCAGTTCTTC	CASSKVADNEQFF	.	.	TRBV21-1	TRBJ2-1
TGCAGCGTCGGCGGGACTAGCGGGAGCACAGATACGCAGTATTTT	CSVGGTSGSTDTQYF	TRBD2	few	TRBV29-1	TRBJ2-3
TGTGCCAGCAGCTTAGATCGTATGCGGGACACCGGGGAGCTGTTTTTT	CASSLDRMRDTGELFF	.	.	TRBV7-8	TRBJ2-2
TGTGCCTGGAGTGAGAGTGTGGGAGCTGGCTACACCTTC	CAWSESVGAGYTF	.	.	TRBV30	TRBJ1-2
TGTGCCGGCAGCTTGGGGCCCCACGAGCAGTACTTC	CAGSLGPHEQYF	.	.	TRBV12-3/TRBV12-4	TRBJ2-7
TGTGCCAGCAGTGGGGGGGGCTCCTACGAGCAGTACTTC	CASSGGGSYEQYF	TRBD2	.	TRBV9	TRBJ2-7
TGCAGTGCTGCTCCGGGACTAGCGGGAGACTTCTCCTACGAGCAGTACTTC	CSAAPGLAGDFSYEQYF	TRBD2	.	TRBV20-1	TRBJ2-7
TGCAGTGCTAGTTTCCCGGGACTGGGAAACTACGAGCAGTACTTC	CSASFPGLGNYEQYF	.	.	TRBV20-1	TRBJ2-7
TGCAGTGCTGGACTAGCGGGAGATTACAATGAGCAGGTCTTC	CSAGLAGDYNEQVF	TRBD2	.	TRBV20-1	TRBJ2-1
TGTGCCATCAGTGACCCCACGGGGGGCGGAGATGGCTACACCTTC	CAISDPTGGGDGYTF	.	.	TRBV10-3	TRBJ1-2
TGTGCCAGCAGCCAGAGCCCGGGACCTAACACTGAAGCTTTCTTT	CASSQSPGPNTEAFF	.	.	TRBV14	TRBJ1-1
TGTGCCAGTAGGGACCGGGTGGAGGACTATGGCTACACCTTC	CASRDRVEDYGYTF	.	.	TRBV19	TRBJ1-2
TGTGCCAGCACCTCGGGACGTTTAGGGTACAATGAGCAGTTCTTC	CASTSGRLGYNEQFF	.	.	TRBV25-1	TRBJ2-1
TGCAGTCCCTCCGGATCCTACAATGAGCAGTTCTTC	CSPSGSYNEQFF	.	few	TRBV20-1	TRBJ2-1
TGCAGTGCTAGCGAACCCGTTGTCAAAAACATTCAGTACTTC	CSASEPVVKNIQYF	.	.	TRBV20-1	TRBJ2-4
TGCAGTGCTAGTGCCGGGACAGGGGGTTACGAGCAGTACTTC	CSASAGTGGYEQYF	TRBD1	.	TRBV20-1	TRBJ2-7
TGTGCCAGCAGTAGAACCGGGACAGGGAATCAGCCCCAGCATTTT	CASSRTGTGNQPQHF	TRBD1	few	TRBV28	TRBJ1-5
TGTGCCAGCAGTTTTTCGTCCTATGGCTGCACCTTC	CASSFSSYGCTF	.	.	TRBV28	TRBJ1-2
TGCAGCGTCTCCGGGACCCACTCCTCCGGCTACACCTTC	CSVSGTHSSGYTF	.	many	TRBV29-1	TRBJ1-2
TGCGCCAGCAGCCAAGAGTTTGCGCGCAATGAGCAGTTCTTC	CASSQEFARNEQFF	.	.	TRBV4-1	TRBJ2-1
TGTGCCAGCATCTCACAGGGGGCTTGGGAGACCCAGTACTTC	CASISQGAWETQYF	TRBD1	.	TRBV7-9	TRBJ2-5
TGTGCCAGCAGCGAGAGGGCTAGCGGGGATTACAATGAGCAGTTCTTC	CASSERASGDYNEQFF	TRBD2	few	TRBV6-1	TRBJ2-1
TGCGCCAGCAGCCAAGGGGAAATCGGGGGTCAGCCCCAGCATTTT	CASSQGEIGGQPQHF	.	few	TRBV4-1	TRBJ1-5
TGTGCCAGCAGCCCGCTGGCACAGGGGAATGAAAAACTGTTTTTT	CASSPLAQGNEKLFF	TRBD1	.	TRBV14	TRBJ1-4
TGTGCCAGCAGCGTAGGAGCCGACTCGACGGTGGGAGCTTTCTTT	CASSVGADSTVGAFF	.	.	TRBV9	TRBJ1-1
TGTGCCAGCAGTCCACCCCTGAGCTCCTACAATGAGCAGTTCTTC	CASSPPLSSYNEQFF	.	.	TRBV28	TRBJ2-1
TGCAGTGCTGGGGGAGCGCCAGATACGCAGTATTTT	CSAGGAPDTQYF	.	.	TRBV20-1	TRBJ2-3
TGCAGTGCTAGTGTCGGGCGAGCTAACTATGGCTACACCTTC	CSASVGRANYGYTF	.	few	TRBV20-1	TRBJ1-2
TGCAGTGCTAGCTTGTATCGGGCAGGGAAGGGTGATACGCAGTATTTT	CSASLYRAGKGDTQYF	.	.	TRBV20-1	TRBJ2-3
TGTGCCACCGGGGGGCGGCCCTACAATGAGCAGTTCTTC	CATGGRPYNEQFF	.	.	TRBV12-3/TRBV12-4	TRBJ2-1
TGCAGCGTTGAAGATCGGCGGGAGTGGAGGAATGAGCAGTTCTTC	CSVEDRREWRNEQFF	TRBD2	.	TRBV29-1	TRBJ2-1
TGTGCCACCCTGACCGACATAGAGCAGTACTTC	CATLTDIEQYF	.	.	TRBV28	TRBJ2-5
TGTGCCAGCAGCTCGCCGGGACAGACCACCGCCGAGCAGTACTTC	CASSSPGQTTAEQYF	TRBD1	few	TRBV11-3	TRBJ2-7
TGTGCCAGCAGGAAGACGACAGATACGCAGTATTTT	CASRKTTDTQYF	.	few	TRBV12-3/TRBV12-4	TRBJ2-3
TGTGCCACCAGCCGCCAGTCCCTAGCGGGAGCAAATGAGCAGTTCTTC	CATSRQSLAGANEQFF	TRBD2	few	TRBV15	TRBJ2-1
TGTGCCAGCGCTACAGGGAGCGGGGAGCTGTTTTTT	CASATGSGELFF	.	few	TRBV27	TRBJ2-2
TGCAGCGTTGTTAGGGACTATGGCTACACCTTC	CSVVRDYGYTF	.	many	TRBV29-1	TRBJ1-2
TGCAGCGTTGCAGCGGGACAGGGTTGGGACGAGCAGTACTTC	CSVAAGQGWDEQYF	TRBD1	few	TRBV29-1	TRBJ2-7
TGTGCCAGCACCCTCGGAGGGTGGGCCTCACCCCTCCACTTT	CASTLGGWASPLHF	.	.	TRBV28	TRBJ1-6
TGCAGTGCGCCCTCCGGGGTCTTGGATGAAAAACTGTTTTTT	CSAPSGVLDEKLFF	.	many	TRBV20-1	TRBJ1-4
TGTGCCAGCAGTTTAAAAGGGAACTATGGCTACACCTTC	CASSLKGNYGYTF	.	few	TRBV27	TRBJ1-2
TGTGCCAGCAGTCCCTCCAGTAGTGTGGCGACCTACTACGAGCAGTACTTC	CASSPSSSVATYYEQYF	.	.	TRBV12-3/TRBV12-4	TRBJ2-7
TGCAGTGCCAGGGGTATCTCCTACGAGCAGTACTTC	CSARGISYEQYF	.	few	TRBV20-1	TRBJ2-7
TGTGCCACCAGCAGCAAGGCGGGGGGATATGGCTACACCTTC	CATSSKAGGYGYTF	.	.	TRBV15	TRBJ1-2
TGTGCCAGCAGTTTGGCAGGGGTGAGCCCTAACTATGGCTACACCTTC	CASSLAGVSPNYGYTF	.	.	TRBV12-3/TRBV12-4	TRBJ1-2